This TCR beta chain derives from a study of tumor and adjacent non-tumor tissue in lung cancer. Across the study: About 4.17 million productive TCRbeta reads were obtained per sample on average. Whole-study findings and limits: Tumor tissue had significantly higher TCR diversity than normal lung.

CDR3 size: 15 residues. The V gene's germline CDR1 is MGHRA and CDR2 YSYEKL. The V and J ends lost 4 bases and 4 bases respectively, with 14 bases between them. As for this clonotype: Its antigen is unknown. A much larger clone lies one base from this, so it may be a read error.

RNA was extracted from bulk tissue without any cell sorting. Distant lung tissue was collected more than 3 cm away from the tumor edge. Donors were chemotherapy-naive, newly diagnosed lung cancer surgical patients in China, August–late 2014. The library came from three nested PCR rounds adapted from ARM-PCR protocols. MiXCR, run by TCRdb on the multiplex PCR reads, gives a single entry per CDR3 protein. The sample has approximately 100,000 distinct CDR3 sequences, 65% seen once. Specimen: distant non-tumor lung tissue. The receptor comes from a man younger than 45 with non-small cell lung cancer. The chain links TRBV4-1 to TRBJ1-3, with D possibly matching TRBD1 (5 bases). In DNA form, the CDR3 reads TGCGCCAGCAGCCGAGATCGAGGGGTCGGAAACACCATATATTTT. This encodes CASSRDRGVGNTIYF.